The 18 T cell receptor beta chains in this list originate from one sample, sequenced in a study of T cells after yellow fever vaccination. TCRdb fed the 5' RACE reads into MiXCR, producing one record per CDR3 protein. The sample contains 150,000 to 200,000 distinct CDR3 sequences, around 9.3% of which appear only once. Sequenced material: CD8+ T cells sorted from PBMCs, taken 45 days after the yellow fever booster vaccination. Receptors originate from a man aged 18-30 years who received the YFV17D yellow fever vaccine.

This clonotype turned up a few times. This chain connects TRBV9 to TRBJ2-1; D perhaps matches TRBD1 (5 bases). The V end was cut by 4 bases, the J end by 6 bases, with 14 bases between. This CDR3 comprises 14 residues. Germline V gene data show CDR1 as SGDLS and CDR2 as YYNGEE. CDR3 nucleotide sequence: TGTGCCAGCAGCTCCCGTTACAGGCCCAATGAGCAGTTCTTC. Translated, it gives CASSSRYRPNEQFF.

The chain carries TRBV12-3 or TRBV12-4 and TRBJ2-7, with D possibly being TRBD2 (5 bases). The germline V and J ends were trimmed by 7 bases and 1 base, with 14 bases remaining between them. This CDR3 region has 14 residues. The CDR3 spells CASIQEGRSYEQYF. CDR3 DNA sequence: TGTGCCAGCATCCAAGAAGGGAGATCCTACGAGCAGTACTTC.

The CDR3 region is CAWDRGNTGELFF. The CDR3 DNA reads as TGTGCCTGGGACAGGGGAAATACCGGGGAGCTGTTTTTT. The V call is TRBV30, the J call TRBJ2-2; 8 nucleotides match TRBD1. CDR1 and CDR2 from the germline V gene are GTSNPN and SVGIG (reference sequence). This CDR3 is 13 amino acids long. The V segment lost 5 bases and the J segment 5 bases; nucleotides outside the gene matches: 4.

This chain links TRBV30 with TRBJ2-7, with 10 positions matching TRBD1. This CDR3 contains 12 residues. The V segment lost 8 bases and the J segment 5 bases; nucleotides outside the gene matches: 6. Germline V gene lookup returns CDR1 GTSNPN and CDR2 SVGIG (reference sequence). The CDR3 DNA reads as TGTGCCGGAGGACAGGGGGTCCACGAGCAGTACTTC. Translation: CAGGQGVHEQYF.

The sample holds a few counts of this clonotype. V is TRBV6-2 or TRBV6-3 and J is TRBJ2-5; 12 nucleotides align to TRBD2. The CDR3 is made up of 15 amino acids. J lost 3 bases, V lost 2 bases, and 1 base had no gene match. Germline V CDR1 and CDR2: MNHEY, SVGEGT. CDR3 in DNA: TGTGCCAGCAGTTACAGACTAGCGGGGGAAGAGACCCAGTACTTC. This encodes CASSYRLAGEETQYF.

By frequency in the sample, this clonotype is medium-sized (0.01 to 0.1%). The V call is TRBV6-4, the J call TRBJ2-3; 13 positions match TRBD2. The CDR3 extends over 15 amino acids. The V gene's germline CDR1 is MRHNA and CDR2 SNTAGT. V shed 0 bases, J shed 6 bases, and the junction held 0 bases outside the gene matches. Written as DNA, the CDR3 is TGTGCCAGCAGTGACTCGACTAGCGGGGGGGATACGCAGTATTTT. Translation: CASSDSTSGGDTQYF.

V is TRBV4-3 and J is TRBJ2-2; possible D gene TRBD1, 6 bases. The V gene lost 3 bases and the J gene lost 3 bases, with 14 bases spanning the gap. This CDR3 is 16 amino acids long. Germline V gives CDR1 LGHNA, CDR2 YSLEER. Here the CDR3 reads CASSHDRDKYTGELFF. The DNA of the CDR3 is TGCGCCAGCAGCCACGACCGGGACAAATACACCGGGGAGCTGTTTTTT.

This clonotype was observed a handful of times. The CDR3 region is CASSQSSGGTYNEQFF. Here the CDR3 DNA reads TGCGCCAGCAGCCAATCCAGCGGGGGCACCTACAATGAGCAGTTCTTC. The V gene is TRBV4-3, the J gene TRBJ2-1, with 8 bases lining up with TRBD2. CDR1 and CDR2 (germline): LGHNA, YSLEER. CDR3 length equals 16 residues. V trimming: 2 bases; J trimming: 2 bases; junction bases outside the gene matches: 5.

V gene TRBV19 combines with J gene TRBJ1-5; D unclear. The germline V gene encodes CDR1 LNHDA and CDR2 SQIVND (reference sequence). Trimming took off 1 base at V and 1 base at J, with 8 bases between the two ends. The CDR3 covers 15 residues. The CDR3, as DNA: TGTGCCAGTAGTATAGCCCGGAGGAGCAATCAGCCCCAGCATTTT. This translates into CASSIARRSNQPQHF.

The sample holds many counts of this clonotype. The chain links TRBV7-9 to TRBJ2-1, with D perhaps TRBD1 (6 bases). The V end was cut by 5 bases, the J end by 8 bases, with 19 bases between. The CDR3 has 15 residues. CDR1 and CDR2 (germline): SEHNR, FQNEAQ (reference sequence). The chain's CDR3 is CASSPTRTVGDEQFF. CDR3 DNA sequence: TGTGCCAGCAGCCCAACCCGGACAGTAGGAGATGAGCAGTTCTTC.

CDR3 residues: CASSFPGTDTQYF. The CDR3, as DNA: TGTGCCAGCAGTTTTCCAGGCACAGATACGCAGTATTTT. The J gene is TRBJ2-3, the V gene TRBV12-3 or TRBV12-4; D is unresolved. The length of the CDR3 is 13 residues. With 3 bases removed from V and 1 base from J, the gap between germline ends came to 5 bases.

The CDR3 reads CASSPGALRGQETQYF. As DNA, the CDR3 is TGTGCCAGCTCACCAGGGGCTTTGCGGGGACAAGAGACCCAGTACTTC. The chain employs TRBV18 and TRBJ2-5; tentatively, D is TRBD2 (6 bases). The germline V gene encodes CDR1 KGHSH and CDR2 LQKENI. This CDR3 spans 16 amino acids. Between the trimmed V and J ends, which lost 2 bases and 2 bases, there was a span of 15 bases.

J is TRBJ1-1 and V is TRBV6-2 or TRBV6-3, with TRBD1 identical over 9 bases. With 4 bases clipped from V and 1 base from J, the junction kept 7 bases outside the gene matches. The CDR3 covers 16 residues. Germline V lookup: CDR1 MNHEY, CDR2 SVGEGT. Written as DNA, the CDR3 is TGTGCCAGCAGTTCCGAACCGGGACAGGGGAACACTGAAGCTTTCTTT. It codes for CASSSEPGQGNTEAFF.

This clonotype has only a few counts. This chain joins TRBV7-9 and TRBJ2-1, with a possible D match to TRBD1 (7 bases). The CDR3 length is 12 residues. Looked up from germline, CDR1 is SEHNR and CDR2 is FQNEAQ (reference sequence). V was clipped by 8 bases and J by 5 bases, with 10 bases between them. CDR3 amino acids: CASGRGDNEQFF. CDR3 bases: TGTGCCAGCGGCAGGGGGGACAATGAGCAGTTCTTC. The full variable domain, with the rest looked up from reference TRBV7-9 and TRBJ2-1, is DTGVSQNPRHKITKRGQNVTFRCDPISEHNRLYWYRQTLGQGPEFLTYFQNEAQLEKSRLLSDRFSAERPKGSFSTLEIQRTEQGDSAMYLCASGRGDNEQFFGPGTRLTVL.

This clonotype was counted only a few times. The V call is TRBV24-1, the J call TRBJ2-7, with D perhaps matching TRBD1 (5 bases). CDR1 and CDR2 (germline): KGHDR, SFDVKD. The CDR3 covers 12 residues. CDR3 residues: CAPRTNPHEQYV. CDR3 nucleotides: TGTGCCCCCAGGACAAACCCCCACGAGCAGTACGTC.

A few counts support this clonotype. The chain employs TRBV11-2 and TRBJ2-7; a weak D match, TRBD1 (5 bases). CDR3 length equals 13 residues. The ends were cut back, 2 bases at V and 3 bases at J, with 8 bases in the middle. Germline V lookup: CDR1 SGHAT, CDR2 FQNNGV. This CDR3 is CASSLSRDYEQYF. The CDR3 DNA sequence: TGTGCCAGCAGCTTAAGCAGGGACTACGAGCAGTACTTC.

This clonotype was seen repeatedly, ten times or more. The chain carries TRBV29-1 and TRBJ1-2, with a tentative D call TRBD1 (5 bases). The CDR3 is made up of 11 amino acids. CDR1 and CDR2 (germline): SQVTM, ANQGSEA. This CDR3 reads CGGAVIYGYTF. CDR3 in DNA: TGCGGCGGGGCGGTCATCTATGGCTACACCTTC.

This clonotype was seen more than once but under ten times. This sequence joins TRBV9 and TRBJ2-1, with 13 bases lining up with TRBD2. Germline V CDR1 and CDR2: SGDLS, YYNGEE. The CDR3 has 15 amino acids. J lost 8 bases, V lost 3 bases, and 5 bases had no gene match. The CDR3 sequence is CASSAGTSGVYEQFF. The CDR3 region has the DNA TGTGCCAGCAGCGCCGGGACTAGCGGGGTCTATGAGCAGTTCTTC.